A single T cell receptor (beta chain) is shown here with its context. It lacks a known antigen. Base qualities are missing; no much larger clone stands one base away. The entry originates in a study of blood T cell repertoires in COVID-19 (dated by TCRdb to about 2020). For the wider study: Collaborator samples came from the United States, Italy and Spain and covered acute and convalescent phases of COVID-19. Deeply sampled blood TCRbeta repertoires from subjects exposed to, actively infected with, or recovered from COVID-19 were included in the dataset. Sample metadata almost always included a de-identified subject ID, COVID-19 status, age in years and sex. The repertoires were released in a freely available public database intended as a resource for research on the immune response to SARS-CoV-2. The prospective study material was composed of cDNA or gDNA derived from T cells, B-cell-depleted T cells, or PBMCs. Where available, HLA class I and class II types were obtained from metadata supplied by the sample provider rather than from assay-based typing. Samples were obtained from the ongoing ImmuneRACE study (first 160 participants) and from some 1,300 subjects provided by 6 global collaborators.

The paper's findings and limits, for the study overall: The quantity of clinical and demographic metadata differed by source and by participant and was supplied without curation.

V is cut by 0 bases and J by 8 bases, and the space between the germline ends is 13 bases. CDR1 and CDR2, per the germline V gene (reference sequence), are LNHDA and SQIVND. The CDR3 spans 14 residues, from the cysteine through the phenylalanine. Only CDR3 DNA remains: 42 bases, in frame from the first base. TCRbeta CDR3 regions were amplified from genomic DNA by means of the immunoSEQ Assay, a bias-controlled multiplex PCR. For the original study's pipeline: Within the assay, amplification of reference gene primers was used to estimate how many nucleated cells each sample contained. Sequence reads were collapsed and filtered to measure the absolute abundance of every unique TCRbeta CDR3 rearrangement. For each sample, productive Simpson clonality was calculated by taking the square root of Simpson's diversity index across productive rearrangements. Here the immuneACCESS table is served through TCRdb, limited to in-frame sequences with V and J called. Missing clones are a known gap in these copies; in checked studies unresolved V genes cover under half, and the rest lacks a known reason. The DNA gave D and trimming, while V, J and clone size come from that table. The sample profile shows about 74,000 clones; around 70% of them were found once. 20% to 25% of the sample is in the top ten clones.

Each collaborating institution followed its own protocols to collect whole blood in K2EDTA tubes. For TCRbeta analysis, collaborators shipped samples as frozen whole blood, isolated PBMCs, or DNA extracted from either of those sample types. The sequence links TRBV19 to TRBJ1-2, with TRBD1 perhaps the D gene, on 6 matching bases. The receptor's source is a man aged 65-85 years with acute or convalescent COVID-19. The specimen sequenced was peripheral blood. Here the CDR3 is given as CASSIEGHGWGYTF. The sequenced DNA: TGTGCCAGTAGTATAGAGGGACACGGCTGGGGCTACACCTTC.